This section outlines one T cell receptor beta chain sequence together with its context. As yet, its antigen is unknown. This specimen comes from a study of blood T cells in healthy people across ages. This CDR3 has 17 residues. Germline values: CDR1 LGHNA, CDR2 YNFKEQ. Trimming left V 0 bases short and J 3 bases short, with 15 bases between. General study findings and limits: With age, beta diversity per million T cells declined roughly linearly, significantly by 35 to 40.

It was with a sample-barcoded 5' primer and a J-beta primer mix that a second PCR of about 6 to 12 cycles was run. Sequencing recovered at least 2.5 million CDR3-containing paired-end reads from each sample. One entry per CDR3 protein, called by TCRdb with MiXCR from the 5' RACE reads. Among 800,000 to 950,000 distinct CDR3 sequences, about 37% were seen once, and the ten largest hold 10% to 15%. This sequence originates from a man between 18 and 29 years old in good health. The sequenced material came from blood. The chain has TRBV4-2 and TRBJ2-1, with a tentative D call TRBD2 (7 bases). CDR3 protein: CASSQDRGGVVYNEQFF. In DNA form, the CDR3 reads TGTGCCAGCAGCCAAGATAGGGGGGGGGTCGTCTACAATGAGCAGTTCTTC.